These 12 T cell receptor beta chains came from one sample sequenced in a study of cytotoxic CD8 clonotypes in ibrutinib-treated CLL. Here immunoSEQ multiplex PCR was the method, and the copy in TCRdb shows in-frame clones only, minus some. The sample carries some 200,000 clones, roughly 72% recorded once. The sequencing used PBMCs, collected after 24 months of ibrutinib treatment. The receptors were sampled from a human donor with chronic lymphocytic leukemia.

This chain links TRBV28 with TRBJ2-1, with D perhaps TRBD2 (6 bases). The CDR3 consists of 15 residues. Germline CDR1 is MDHEN and CDR2 is SYDVKM. The V and J ends lost 5 bases and 5 bases respectively, with 16 bases between them. CDR3 coding DNA: TGTGCCAGCAGTGGGGCGGGGCCCGTTAACAATGAGCAGTTCTTC. As protein: CASSGAGPVNNEQFF.

This clone has just a few counts. V usage is TRBV6-6 and J usage is TRBJ2-7, with 9 bases matching TRBD1. CDR3 length equals 16 residues. With V trimmed by 5 bases and J by 3 bases, 11 bases remained unmatched. The germline V gene has CDR1 MNHNY and CDR2 SVGAGI (reference sequence). The DNA of the CDR3 is TGTGCCAGCAGTAAGCTACAGGGGGCTTTTCTCTACGAGCAGTACTTC. Protein sequence: CASSKLQGAFLYEQYF.

The chain combines TRBV5-4 with TRBJ2-1, with TRBD2 matching over 9 bases. Per the germline V gene, CDR1 is SGHNT and CDR2 is YYREEE (reference sequence). Trimming removed 4 bases from V and 4 bases from J; junction bases left unmatched: 6. This CDR3 is 15 amino acids long. This CDR3 reads CASSPPLAGYNEQFF. CDR3 nucleotide sequence: TGTGCCAGCAGCCCCCCCCTAGCGGGGTACAATGAGCAGTTCTTC.

The rearrangement uses TRBV18 and TRBJ1-1; 7 nucleotides line up with TRBD1. The CDR3 runs to 15 residues. V trimming: 4 bases; J trimming: 4 bases; junction bases outside the gene matches: 9. Germline V lookup: CDR1 KGHSH, CDR2 LQKENI. DNA of the CDR3: TGTGCCAGCTCACTGAGGACAGGTGAGGCCACTGAAGCTTTCTTT. Amino acid sequence: CASSLRTGEATEAFF.

The chain recombines TRBV5-1 with TRBJ1-5; possibly TRBD1 for D (5 bases). The CDR3 extends over 13 amino acids. The V gene's germline CDR1 is SGHRS and CDR2 YFSETQ. Between the trimmed V and J ends, which lost 4 bases and 4 bases, there was a span of 9 bases. CDR3 loop: CASSLGANQPQHF. The CDR3 DNA reads as TGCGCCAGCAGCCTAGGGGCGAATCAGCCCCAGCATTTT.

The chain has TRBV9 and TRBJ1-4, with D unclear. Germline-derived CDR1 and CDR2 are SGDLS and YYNGEE. V gave up 2 bases and J gave up 7 bases, with 15 bases separating them. The CDR3 contains 15 residues. CDR3 coding DNA: TGTGCCAGCAGCGTTGGCCCCGGCCGGGGTGAAAAACTGTTTTTT. Its translation is CASSVGPGRGEKLFF.

The rearrangement links TRBV6-5 to TRBJ2-7, with D perhaps TRBD2 (5 bases). The germline V gene has CDR1 MNHEY and CDR2 SVGAGI. V lost 6 bases to trimming and J lost 3 bases, with 9 bases between them. This CDR3 contains 12 residues. The CDR3 nucleotides are TGTGCCAGCAGAGCCACTAGCTACGAGCAGTACTTC. It is translated as CASRATSYEQYF.

CDR3 coding DNA: TGCAGCGTTGTCAGGGCACATGAGCAGTTCTTC. Protein sequence: CSVVRAHEQFF. The chain couples TRBV29-1 to TRBJ2-1, with D possibly TRBD1 on 5 matching bases. Trimming removed 4 bases from V and 8 bases from J, with 9 bases in between. The CDR3 sequence is 11 residues long. Looked up from germline, CDR1 is SQVTM and CDR2 is ANQGSEA.

This chain connects TRBV7-2 to TRBJ2-1, with TRBD2 matching over 8 bases. The CDR3 is made up of 15 amino acids. CDR1 is SGHTA, CDR2 FQGNSA, per germline. Germline trimming cut 6 bases from V and 7 bases from J; bases unmatched to any gene: 11. The DNA of the CDR3 is TGTGCCAGCAGTGAGAGCGGGGGCTTGAGAAATGAGCAGTTCTTC. Translation: CASSESGGLRNEQFF.

V gene TRBV18 combines with J gene TRBJ2-2; no reliable D call. The germline V gene encodes CDR1 KGHSH and CDR2 LQKENI. The CDR3 has 14 residues. The germline V and J ends were trimmed by 0 bases and 3 bases, with 5 bases remaining between them. CDR3 sequence reads: CASSPPSYTGELFF. CDR3 sequence (DNA): TGTGCCAGCTCACCACCGAGCTACACCGGGGAGCTGTTTTTT.

The V and J genes are TRBV30 and TRBJ2-7; D is perhaps TRBD1 (6 bases). The CDR3 contains 15 residues. Per germline, CDR1 GTSNPN and CDR2 SVGIG (reference sequence). Trimming pared 0 bases from V and 1 base from J, leaving 13 bases between. CDR3 in DNA: TGTGCCTGGAGTGTAGGATTAGGGGGTTCCTACGAGCAGTACTTC. It codes for CAWSVGLGGSYEQYF.

CDR3: CASSLQSDGYGYTF. The CDR3 nucleotides are TGCGCCAGCAGCCTACAGAGCGACGGCTATGGCTACACCTTC. The chain is built from TRBV10-1 and TRBJ1-2; D gene ambiguous. Germline loops: CDR1 WNHNN, CDR2 SYGVQD (reference sequence). CDR3 length: 14 amino acids. Trimming shortened V by 6 bases and J by 4 bases, and 15 bases separated the two germline ends.